The source of this T cell receptor (beta chain) is a study of Tregs in tolerant kidney transplant recipients. Points from the study as a whole: Biological reproducibility was not directly addressed in this study. Activated donor B cell expansion appeared to reveal the most relevant donor-specific TCRbeta repertoire. Donor-specific Treg expansion exceeded global Treg expansion in tolerant patients, suggesting antigen drive. Nucleotide sequences could not be compared across some patients' samples due to primer changes.

Germline V gene sequence: CDR1 LNHDA, CDR2 SQIVND (reference sequence). V lost 7 bases and J 2 bases, leaving 14 bases between the germline ends. The length of the CDR3 is 14 residues. This clone turned up a few times. What it binds is unknown. Sequencing used immunoSEQ multiplex PCR; TCRdb keeps in-frame clones, though not all of them. The data contain over 50,000 clones, 80% to 90% of them singletons. This specimen consisted of Tregs from blood, obtained before the transplant. This chain uses TRBV19 with TRBJ1-2, with D uncertain. The receptor was derived from a human donor who received a combined kidney and bone marrow transplant. The CDR3 protein is CASKVGQANYGYTF. The CDR3 nucleotides read TGTGCCAGTAAGGTTGGTCAGGCCAACTATGGCTACACCTTC.